This paragraph covers one TCR beta chain sequence. It has no known antigen specificity. Nothing much larger sits one base from this clone, and base qualities are not available. The data were obtained in a study of identifying expanded T cells in peripheral blood (dated by TCRdb to the late 2010s). Study-level background: Technical replicates were generated by sequencing separate aliquots of the same genomic DNA pool, with four replicates compared pairwise. Overall study outcomes, separate from this receptor: Across all healthy donors, variance in clone template counts between approximately 2-week samples was found to increase significantly with total template count. The beta-binomial model significantly reduced the number of clones called differentially abundant and the false-positive rate across all healthy-donor time intervals. The authors expected that over much longer intervals, such as months to years, biological variance in healthy repertoires might increase even further. The binomial model flagged approximately 1.2 differentially abundant clones between technical replicates but approximately 16 over approximately 2 weeks and approximately 18 over around four weeks.

No immune events, such as infections, were documented for the healthy donors during the collection period. Blood repertoires from healthy donors were used as a training cohort for calibrating time-dependent variance in a beta-binomial model of differential abundance of T-cell clones. The training cohort was composed of approximately ten healthy donors, 3 female and 7 male. On average the donors were around 44 years old, and their ages spanned 29 to 64 years. Whole blood, obtained from a commercial supplier, was collected from each healthy donor at three time points spaced approximately 15 days apart. For immunosequencing, genomic DNA was extracted from whole blood that had not been sorted. Ends trimmed: V by 3 bases, J by 6 bases; bases unmatched to a gene: 4. CDR1 and CDR2, looked up from the germline V gene (reference sequence), are WNHNN and SYGVQD. Including cysteine and phenylalanine, the CDR3 has 14 amino acids. The read is trimmed to its CDR3 DNA, 42 bases read in frame from base 1.

The immunoSEQ Assay, which relies on bias-controlled multiplex PCR amplification of genomic DNA, was used to profile TCRbeta CDR3 regions. In the authors' own workflow: To quantify the absolute abundance of each unique TCRbeta CDR3 region, the sequences were collapsed and filtered. Two models were used to test differential abundance: a binomial model (Fisher-equivalent) and a beta-binomial model that adds time-dependent variance fitted from healthy donors. Clones with fewer than 5 combined templates were removed, and differential abundance was called for clones with a Benjamini-Hochberg FDR below 0.01. Beta-binomial variance was modeled as a function of total template count across the two samples using the form v = (b*log(k)+a)^2. TCRdb limited this immuneACCESS table to in-frame rearrangements with V and J called. A share of clones is missing; checked studies link under half to unresolved V genes, and the rest is unexplained. V and J calls and clone size follow that table, whereas D and trimming were derived from the DNA. The sample profile shows 50,000 to 65,000 clones; roughly 90% of them were found once. The ten largest clones take up about 3.7% of the sample.

Material for sequencing was blood. The sequence links TRBV10-1 to TRBJ2-7, with 11 middle bases fitting TRBD1. The receptor was isolated from a person between 18 and 75 years old in good health. The DNA sequence is given as TGCGCCAGCAGTGACACCGGGACAGGGGGCGAGCAGTACTTC. Translation gives CASSDTGTGGEQYF.